This TCR beta chain was observed in a study of blood T cell repertoires in COVID-19. Study overall: The United States, Italy and Spain supplied acute and convalescent COVID-19 samples.

Per germline, CDR1 SGDLS and CDR2 YYNGEE. Trimming at V came to 0 bases and at J to 7 bases, leaving 6 bases not matched to a gene. The CDR3 is 15 amino acids. This table comes from immunoSEQ multiplex PCR, and its TCRdb copy is limited to in-frame clones, with some not included. The table shows around 370,000 clones, with approximately 91% occurring only once. The sequencing input was peripheral blood. The gene calls are TRBV9 and TRBJ1-1, with 10 bases identical to TRBD1. This clonotype was sampled from a woman aged 65 to 85 with COVID-19, enrolled during active disease. CDR3 protein: CASSVDDRGLDEAFF. The CDR3 bases are TGTGCCAGCAGCGTAGATGACAGGGGGCTGGATGAAGCTTTCTTT. Based on the CDR3 plus reference TRBV9 and TRBJ1-1, the full variable domain is DSGVTQTPKHLITATGQRVTLRCSPRSGDLSVYWYQQSLDQGLQFLIQYYNGEERAKGNILERFSAQQFPDLHSELNLSSLELGDSALYFCASSVDDRGLDEAFFGQGTRLTVV.